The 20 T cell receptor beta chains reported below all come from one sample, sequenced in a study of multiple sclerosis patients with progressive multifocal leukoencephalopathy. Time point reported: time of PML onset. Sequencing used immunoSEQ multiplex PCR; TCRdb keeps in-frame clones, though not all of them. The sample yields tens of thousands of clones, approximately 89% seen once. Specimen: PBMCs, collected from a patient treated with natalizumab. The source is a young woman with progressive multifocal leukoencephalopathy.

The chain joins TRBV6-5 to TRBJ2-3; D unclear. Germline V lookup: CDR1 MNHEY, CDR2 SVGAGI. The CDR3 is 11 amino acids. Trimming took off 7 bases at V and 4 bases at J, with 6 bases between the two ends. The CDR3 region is CASTRSDTQYF. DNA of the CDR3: TGTGCCAGCACTCGTTCAGATACGCAGTATTTT.

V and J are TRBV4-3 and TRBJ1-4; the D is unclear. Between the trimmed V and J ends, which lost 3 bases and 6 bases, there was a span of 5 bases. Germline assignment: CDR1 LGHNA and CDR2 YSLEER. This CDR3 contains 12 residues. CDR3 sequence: CASSHVDEKLFF. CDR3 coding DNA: TGCGCCAGCAGCCATGTTGATGAAAAACTGTTTTTT.

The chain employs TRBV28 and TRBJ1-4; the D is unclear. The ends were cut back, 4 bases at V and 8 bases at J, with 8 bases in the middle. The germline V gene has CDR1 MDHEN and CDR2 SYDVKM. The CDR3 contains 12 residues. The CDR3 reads CASSSRREKLFF. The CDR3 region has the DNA TGTGCCAGCAGTTCCAGGCGGGAAAAACTGTTTTTT.

CDR3 residues: CSVERLAGNEQFF. For the CDR3, the DNA is TGCAGCGTTGAAAGGCTAGCCGGCAATGAGCAGTTCTTC. The chain uses TRBV29-1 and TRBJ2-1; tentative D call: TRBD2 (5 bases). Germline values: CDR1 SQVTM, CDR2 ANQGSEA. Deletions cut 2 bases from V and 6 bases from J, with 11 bases between. CDR3 length: 13 residues.

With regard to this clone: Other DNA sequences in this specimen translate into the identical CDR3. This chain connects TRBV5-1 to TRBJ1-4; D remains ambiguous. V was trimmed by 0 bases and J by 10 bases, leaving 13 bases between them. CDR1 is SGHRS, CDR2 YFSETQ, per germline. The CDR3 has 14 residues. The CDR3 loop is CASSLGVGSGKLFF. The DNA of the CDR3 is TGCGCCAGCAGCTTGGGGGTGGGGTCCGGAAAACTGTTTTTT.

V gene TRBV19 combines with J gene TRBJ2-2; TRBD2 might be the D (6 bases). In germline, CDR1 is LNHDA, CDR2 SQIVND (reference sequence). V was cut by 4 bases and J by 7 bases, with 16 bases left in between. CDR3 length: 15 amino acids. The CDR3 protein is CASSSGARGGGELFF. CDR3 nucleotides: TGTGCCAGTAGTAGTGGGGCCCGGGGAGGCGGGGAGCTGTTTTTT.

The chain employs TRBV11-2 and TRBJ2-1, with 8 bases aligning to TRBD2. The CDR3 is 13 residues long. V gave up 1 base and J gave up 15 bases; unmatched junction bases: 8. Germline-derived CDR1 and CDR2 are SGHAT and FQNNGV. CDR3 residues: CASSLVPSGSGFF. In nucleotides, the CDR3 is TGTGCCAGCAGCTTAGTGCCTAGCGGGTCTGGGTTCTTC.

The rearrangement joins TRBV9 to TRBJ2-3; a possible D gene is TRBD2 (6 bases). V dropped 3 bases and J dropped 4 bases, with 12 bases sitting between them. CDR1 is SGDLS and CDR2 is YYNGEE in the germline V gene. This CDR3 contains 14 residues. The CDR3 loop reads CASSGTWGADTQYF. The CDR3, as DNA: TGTGCCAGCAGCGGGACGTGGGGGGCAGATACGCAGTATTTT.

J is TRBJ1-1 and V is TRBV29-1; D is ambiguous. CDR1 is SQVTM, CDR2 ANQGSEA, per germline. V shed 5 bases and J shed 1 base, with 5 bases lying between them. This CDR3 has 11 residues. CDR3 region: CSVTGNTEAFF. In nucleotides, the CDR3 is TGCAGCGTTACCGGGAACACTGAAGCTTTCTTT. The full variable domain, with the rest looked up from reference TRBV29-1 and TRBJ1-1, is SAVISQKPSRDICQRGTSLTIQCQVDSQVTMMFWYRQQPGQSLTLIATANQGSEATYESGFVIDKFPISRPNLTFSTLTVSNMSPEDSSIYLCSVTGNTEAFFGQGTRLTVV.

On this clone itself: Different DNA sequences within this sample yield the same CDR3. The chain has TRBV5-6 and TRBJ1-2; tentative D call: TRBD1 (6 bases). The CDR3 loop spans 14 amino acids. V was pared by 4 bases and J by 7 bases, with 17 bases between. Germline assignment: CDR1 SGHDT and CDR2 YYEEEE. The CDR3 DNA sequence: TGTGCCAGCAGCGCCGATCAGGGAGGGGGTGGCTACACCTTC. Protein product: CASSADQGGGGYTF.

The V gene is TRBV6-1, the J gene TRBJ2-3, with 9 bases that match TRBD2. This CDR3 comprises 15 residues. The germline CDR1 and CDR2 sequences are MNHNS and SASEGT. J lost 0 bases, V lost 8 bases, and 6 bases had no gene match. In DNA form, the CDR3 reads TGTGCCAGCCGACTAGCGGAATCTAGCACAGATACGCAGTATTTT. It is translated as CASRLAESSTDTQYF.

This CDR3 reads CATSSGDREAAQPQHF. The CDR3, as DNA: TGTGCCACCAGCAGTGGGGACAGGGAGGCGGCTCAGCCCCAGCATTTT. The chain has TRBV15 and TRBJ1-5; 9 positions match TRBD1. This CDR3 is built from 16 residues. Losses at the gene ends were 3 bases for V and 6 bases for J; bases not matched to a gene: 9. Germline assignment: CDR1 LNHNV and CDR2 YYDKDF (reference sequence).

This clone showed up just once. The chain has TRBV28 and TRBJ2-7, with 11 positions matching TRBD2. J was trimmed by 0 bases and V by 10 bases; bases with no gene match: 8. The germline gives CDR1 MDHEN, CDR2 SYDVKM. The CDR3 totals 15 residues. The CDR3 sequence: CATSTSGKSSYEQYF. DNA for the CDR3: TGTGCCACCTCGACTAGCGGGAAGTCCTCCTACGAGCAGTACTTC. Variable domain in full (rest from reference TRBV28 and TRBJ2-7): DVKVTQSSRYLVKRTGEKVFLECVQDMDHENMFWYRQDPGLGLRLIYFSYDVKMKEKGDIPEGYSVSREKKERFSLILESASTNQTSMYLCATSTSGKSSYEQYFGPGTRLTVT.

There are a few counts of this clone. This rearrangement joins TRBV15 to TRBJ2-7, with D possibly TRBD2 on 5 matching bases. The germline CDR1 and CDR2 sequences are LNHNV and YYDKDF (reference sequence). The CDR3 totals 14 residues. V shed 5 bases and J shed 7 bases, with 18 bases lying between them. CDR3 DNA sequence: TGTGCCACCAGCCTCAGGCTGGGCTCGGGGGAGCAGTACTTC. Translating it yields CATSLRLGSGEQYF.

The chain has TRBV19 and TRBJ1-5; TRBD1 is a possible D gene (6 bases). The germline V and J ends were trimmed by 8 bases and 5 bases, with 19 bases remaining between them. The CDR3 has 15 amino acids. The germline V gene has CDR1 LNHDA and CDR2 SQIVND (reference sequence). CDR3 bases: TGTGCCAGTCAGATCGGGCAGGGGCCACATCAGCCCCAGCATTTT. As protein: CASQIGQGPHQPQHF.

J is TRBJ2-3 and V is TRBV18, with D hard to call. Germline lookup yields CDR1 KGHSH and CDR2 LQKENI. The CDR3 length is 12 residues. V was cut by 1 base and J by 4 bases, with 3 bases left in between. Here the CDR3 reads CASSPLADTQYF. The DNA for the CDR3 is TGTGCCAGCTCACCACTAGCAGATACGCAGTATTTT.

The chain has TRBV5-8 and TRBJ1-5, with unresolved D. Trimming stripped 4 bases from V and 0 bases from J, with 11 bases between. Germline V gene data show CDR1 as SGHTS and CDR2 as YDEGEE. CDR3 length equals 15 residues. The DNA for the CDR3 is TGTGCCAGCAGCGGAGGACGGTATAGCAATCAGCCCCAGCATTTT. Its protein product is CASSGGRYSNQPQHF.

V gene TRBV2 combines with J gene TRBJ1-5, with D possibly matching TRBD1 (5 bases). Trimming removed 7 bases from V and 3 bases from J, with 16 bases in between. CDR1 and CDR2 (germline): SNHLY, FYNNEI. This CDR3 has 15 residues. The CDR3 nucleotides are TGTGCCAGCACCCAAAGTAGGGGAAACAATCAGCCCCAGCATTTT. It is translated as CASTQSRGNNQPQHF.

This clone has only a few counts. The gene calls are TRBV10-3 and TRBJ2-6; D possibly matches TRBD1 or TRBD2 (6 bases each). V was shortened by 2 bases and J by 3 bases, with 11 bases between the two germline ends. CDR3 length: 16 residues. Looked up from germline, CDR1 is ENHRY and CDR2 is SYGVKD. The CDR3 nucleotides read TGTGCCATCAGTGAGCCACAGGGAGGTGGGGCCAACGTCCTGACTTTC. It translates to CAISEPQGGGANVLTF.

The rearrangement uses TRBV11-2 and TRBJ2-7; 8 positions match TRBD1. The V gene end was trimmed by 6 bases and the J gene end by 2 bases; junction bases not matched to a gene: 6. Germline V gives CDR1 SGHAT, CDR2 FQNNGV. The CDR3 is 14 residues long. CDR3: CASSSGTGPYEQYF. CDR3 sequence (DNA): TGTGCCAGCAGTTCCGGGACAGGACCCTACGAGCAGTACTTC.